Each of the 27 T cell receptor beta chains below was sequenced from the same sample in a study of human CD8 memory T cell subsets. Production of TCR beta libraries used UMI-labeled 5' RACE as the method. TCRdb re-analyzed the 5' RACE reads; it lists each CDR3 protein once, without DNA. The ten top clones account for around a sixth, within a sample of over 5,500 distinct CDR3 sequences. It was CCR7+ PD-1+ TIGIT+ early memory CD8+ T cells with exhausted-like traits that constituted TPEX cells. Input material: CD8+ T cells from PBMCs. These receptors were taken from a human donor in good health.

The rearrangement uses TRBV7-8 and TRBJ2-3; TCRdb gives TRBD2 as the D gene, but with no DNA this cannot be confirmed. The CDR3 is 17 residues long. Germline loops: CDR1 SGHVS, CDR2 FQNEAQ. Here the CDR3 reads CASSLGGIASPTDTQYF. The full variable domain, rest sourced from reference TRBV7-8 and TRBJ2-3, is GAGVSQSPRYKVAKRGQDVALRCDPISGHVSLFWYQQALGQGPEFLTYFQNEAQLDKSGLPSDRFFAERPEGSVSTLKIQRTQQEDSAVYLCASSLGGIASPTDTQYFGPGTRLTVL.

The chain carries TRBV20-1 and TRBJ2-7; as DNA is missing, the TRBD2 call by TCRdb cannot be tested. This CDR3 has 14 amino acids. CDR1 and CDR2 (germline): DFQATT, SNEGSKA (reference sequence). CDR3: CSAEGTNISYEQYF.

V is TRBV24-1 and J is TRBJ1-1; no DNA is available, so the TRBD1 call from TCRdb remains unchecked. There are 15 residues in the CDR3. Germline V CDR1 and CDR2: KGHDR, SFDVKD. The CDR3 reads CATSGDRGRGTEAFF.

The chain joins TRBV11-1 to TRBJ1-1; TCRdb lists TRBD1, though no DNA is available to test this call. Germline V gene data show CDR1 as SGHAT and CDR2 as FQDESV (reference sequence). The CDR3 runs to 12 residues. The chain's CDR3 is CASSSPPLGAFF.

The chain recombines TRBV20-1 with TRBJ2-1; with no DNA, the TCRdb D assignment of TRBD1 cannot be verified. The CDR3 is 15 residues long. Germline CDR1 is DFQATT and CDR2 is SNEGSKA (reference sequence). CDR3 sequence: CSARDPLRGGDEQFF.

The rearrangement links TRBV27 to TRBJ2-7; TCRdb proposes TRBD2, but this gene call is untestable without DNA. Germline values: CDR1 MNHEY, CDR2 SMNVEV (reference sequence). The CDR3 is 15 residues long. CDR3 protein: CASSLSAGVLLEQYF.

The V gene is TRBV25-1, the J gene TRBJ2-7; TCRdb returns TRBD1, unconfirmable since there is no DNA. The CDR3 runs to 15 residues. CDR1 and CDR2 from the germline V gene are MGHDK and SYGVNS. The CDR3: CASSTGPGDPYEQYF.

The rearrangement joins TRBV4-1 to TRBJ2-3; TCRdb's assignment of TRBD2 cannot be checked, as there is no DNA. The germline V gene encodes CDR1 MGHRA and CDR2 YSYEKL. The CDR3 extends over 17 amino acids. The CDR3 here is CASSHPILGQEGDTQYF.

This clonotype is deemed medium-sized by its frequency. J is TRBJ1-5 and V is TRBV20-1. Germline V lookup: CDR1 DFQATT, CDR2 SNEGSKA (reference sequence). This CDR3 region has 12 residues. The CDR3 sequence is CSARARNQPQHF.

J is TRBJ1-3 and V is TRBV9. CDR1 is SGDLS and CDR2 is YYNGEE in the germline V gene. The CDR3 is made up of 15 amino acids. The CDR3 sequence: CASSTEGSSGNTIYF.

The chain uses TRBV7-9 and TRBJ2-7. This CDR3 is built from 12 residues. Per the germline V gene, CDR1 is SEHNR and CDR2 is FQNEAQ (reference sequence). CDR3 sequence: CASSLIPYEQYF.

This clonotype is identified as medium-sized from frequency. The chain has TRBV20-1 and TRBJ2-1; the TRBD2 assignment by TCRdb is unverifiable without DNA. Germline CDR1 DFQATT, CDR2 SNEGSKA (reference sequence). The CDR3 contains 12 residues. CDR3 residues: CSASGRFNEQFF.

Judged by frequency, this clonotype is medium-sized. The V and J genes are TRBV19 and TRBJ2-2. There are 14 residues in the CDR3. Per the germline V gene, CDR1 is LNHDA and CDR2 is SQIVND (reference sequence). CDR3 region: CASTYNSYTGELFF.

The chain has TRBV12-3 or TRBV12-4 and TRBJ2-1; TCRdb indicates TRBD1, and absent DNA this call remains unverified. The CDR3 sequence is 16 residues long. This chain's CDR3 is CASSNSGGLSYNEQFF.

The V and J genes are TRBV11-2 and TRBJ1-1; the TRBD1 assignment by TCRdb is unverifiable without DNA. This CDR3 contains 15 residues. CDR1 and CDR2 (germline): SGHAT, FQNNGV. The CDR3 protein is CASSSPTGEVTEAFF.

The rearrangement joins TRBV7-9 to TRBJ2-7. The CDR3 has 13 amino acids. Per germline, CDR1 SEHNR and CDR2 FQNEAQ (reference sequence). CDR3: CASSSRHHDEQYF. The full variable domain, its missing parts supplied by reference TRBV7-9 and TRBJ2-7, is DTGVSQNPRHKITKRGQNVTFRCDPISEHNRLYWYRQTLGQGPEFLTYFQNEAQLEKSRLLSDRFSAERPKGSFSTLEIQRTEQGDSAMYLCASSSRHHDEQYFGPGTRLTVT.

The gene calls are TRBV20-1 and TRBJ1-3. This CDR3 has 14 residues. Germline CDR1 is DFQATT and CDR2 is SNEGSKA (reference sequence). This CDR3 is CSARDLDSGNTIYF.

This sequence joins TRBV12-3 or TRBV12-4 and TRBJ2-3; lacking DNA, the TRBD1 call made by TCRdb goes unchecked. CDR3 size: 13 residues. CDR3 sequence: CASSAPFTDTQYF.

V is TRBV10-3 and J is TRBJ2-1; the D call from TCRdb, TRBD1, cannot be confirmed without DNA. This CDR3 has 16 residues. Germline CDR1 reads ENHRY; CDR2 reads SYGVKD. The CDR3 here is CAISESTTGMRNEQFF.

The chain recombines TRBV29-1 with TRBJ1-1; lacking DNA, the TRBD1 call made by TCRdb goes unchecked. The length of the CDR3 is 11 residues. The germline gives CDR1 SQVTM, CDR2 ANQGSEA. The CDR3 protein is CSGGQGAEAFF. Variable domain in full (rest from reference TRBV29-1 and TRBJ1-1): SAVISQKPSRDICQRGTSLTIQCQVDSQVTMMFWYRQQPGQSLTLIATANQGSEATYESGFVIDKFPISRPNLTFSTLTVSNMSPEDSSIYLCSGGQGAEAFFGQGTRLTVV.

The rearrangement links TRBV6-5 to TRBJ2-3. Germline V CDR1 and CDR2: MNHEY, SVGAGI. The CDR3 extends over 13 amino acids. The CDR3 region is CASSYGRTDTQYF.

The chain carries TRBV25-1 and TRBJ2-5; TCRdb's D call, TRBD2, is unchecked because there is no DNA. From germline, CDR1 is MGHDK and CDR2 SYGVNS. CDR3 length equals 15 residues. This chain's CDR3 is CASSDESSGEETQYF.

V and J are TRBV10-1 and TRBJ2-7; TCRdb designates TRBD1, a call that cannot be tested without DNA. The CDR3 covers 13 residues. Germline CDR1 is WNHNN and CDR2 is SYGVQD (reference sequence). The CDR3 sequence is CASSESPGYEQYF.

This sequence joins TRBV6-6 and TRBJ2-3. The CDR3 length is 13 residues. Germline V gene sequence: CDR1 MNHNY, CDR2 SVGAGI (reference sequence). Here the CDR3 reads CASSYLSGDTQYF.

The chain joins TRBV6-6 to TRBJ1-1; absent DNA, TCRdb's TRBD1 call cannot be checked. CDR3 length equals 13 residues. The germline V gene encodes CDR1 MNHNY and CDR2 SVGAGI (reference sequence). The CDR3 loop is CASSDGQNTEAFF.

J is TRBJ2-7 and V is TRBV7-9; as DNA is missing, the TRBD2 call by TCRdb cannot be tested. This CDR3 has 14 amino acids. The V gene's germline CDR1 is SEHNR and CDR2 FQNEAQ (reference sequence). CDR3 residues: CASSFSSGGYEQYF.

The chain's CDR3 is CASSLSGPNYGYTF. The chain links TRBV27 to TRBJ1-2. This CDR3 spans 14 amino acids. Germline values: CDR1 MNHEY, CDR2 SMNVEV (reference sequence).